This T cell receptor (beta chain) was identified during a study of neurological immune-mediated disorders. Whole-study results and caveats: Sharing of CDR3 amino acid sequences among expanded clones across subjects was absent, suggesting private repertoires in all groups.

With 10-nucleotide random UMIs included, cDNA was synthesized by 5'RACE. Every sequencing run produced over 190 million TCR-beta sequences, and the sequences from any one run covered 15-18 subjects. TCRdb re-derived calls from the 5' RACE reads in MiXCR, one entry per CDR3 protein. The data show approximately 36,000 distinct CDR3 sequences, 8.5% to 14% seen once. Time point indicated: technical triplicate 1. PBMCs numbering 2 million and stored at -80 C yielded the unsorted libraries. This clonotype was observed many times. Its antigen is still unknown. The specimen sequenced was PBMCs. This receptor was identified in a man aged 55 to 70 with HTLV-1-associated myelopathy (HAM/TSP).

In DNA, the CDR3 is TGTGCCAGCAGCCCCTCTTTGAACGAGCAGTACTTC. This encodes CASSPSLNEQYF. The V gene is TRBV12-3 or TRBV12-4, the J gene TRBJ2-7; no reliable D call. The CDR3 is 12 residues long. The V and J ends lost 6 bases and 5 bases respectively, with 11 bases between them.